This paragraph covers one TCR beta chain sequence. Profiling relied on immunoSEQ multiplex PCR, and the TCRdb table lists in-frame clones only, not all of them. The sample includes 130,000 to 150,000 clones, 85% to 95% of them seen just once. Germline trimming cut 4 bases from V and 3 bases from J; bases unmatched to any gene: 7. The germline V gene has CDR1 SGHKS and CDR2 YYEKEE (reference sequence). This CDR3 comprises 15 residues. This sample was included in a study of control samples from healthy donors and cancer patients. This clonotype was obtained from a man aged 55-75 years with colorectal cancer. This rearrangement joins TRBV5-5 to TRBJ2-7; 10 bases agree with TRBD1. The material sequenced was PBMCs. The CDR3: CASSTSGQGIYEQYF. The CDR3 DNA reads TGTGCCAGCAGCACCTCGGGACAGGGGATCTACGAGCAGTACTTC.